This T cell receptor (beta chain) appears in the sequencing data of a study of shared clonotypes between healthy human individuals. Concerning this clone itself: The antigen remains unidentified. At one of its ends the junction is not consistent with the germline gene, which may arise from a read error.

Naive-designated CD8 cells lacked CD45RO, were positively enriched for CCR7, and omitted terminally differentiated effector memory CD45RA+ cells. CDR3 length: 16 residues. CDR1 is MDHEN, CDR2 SYDVKM, per germline. Findings of the study overall: Naive subsets generally exceeded memory subsets in estimated richness.

Method: immunoSEQ multiplex PCR; TCRdb's copy keeps in-frame clones and lacks some. The sample consists of around 2,000,000 clones, 85% to 95% of them appearing once. The rearrangement links TRBV28 to TRBJ1-6; the D gene is possibly TRBD1 (5 bases). The sequence derives from a man aged 18 to 30 in good health. The sequenced material came from naive CD8+ T cells sorted from blood. The CDR3 loop reads CASGLSRVSYNSPLHF. CDR3 sequence (DNA): TGTGCCAGCGGTTTATCCAGGGTGTCTTATAATTCACCCCTCCACTTT.